The entry below gives a single T cell receptor beta chain sequence along with its context. The germline V gene encodes CDR1 LNHDA and CDR2 SQIVND (reference sequence). This CDR3 comprises 14 residues. V was clipped by 5 bases and J by 8 bases; unmatched bases: 9. The table came from immunoSEQ multiplex PCR; TCRdb's copy has only in-frame clones and leaves some out. Among approximately 250,000 clones listed, roughly 85% were seen once. This entry belongs to a study of blood T cell repertoires in COVID-19. The chain links TRBV19 to TRBJ2-1; 7 bases are a match to TRBD2. Sequences were obtained from peripheral blood. This receptor was identified in a man over 45 with COVID-19, enrolled during active disease. CDR3 in DNA: TGTGCCAGTAGTCGGCGCGGGGGAGTTGATGAGCAGTTCTTC. It yields the protein CASSRRGGVDEQFF.